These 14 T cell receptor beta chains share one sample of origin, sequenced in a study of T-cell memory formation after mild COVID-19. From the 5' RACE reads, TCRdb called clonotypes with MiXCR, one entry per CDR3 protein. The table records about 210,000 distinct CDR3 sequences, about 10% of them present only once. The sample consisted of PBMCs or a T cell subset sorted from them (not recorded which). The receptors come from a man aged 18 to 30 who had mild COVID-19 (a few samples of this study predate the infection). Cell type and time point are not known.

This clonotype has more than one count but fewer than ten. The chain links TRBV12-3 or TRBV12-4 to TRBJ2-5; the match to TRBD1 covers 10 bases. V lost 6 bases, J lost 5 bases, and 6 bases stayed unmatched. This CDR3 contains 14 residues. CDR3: CASSSGTGEETQYF. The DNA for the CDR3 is TGTGCCAGCAGCTCCGGGACAGGGGAGGAGACCCAGTACTTC.

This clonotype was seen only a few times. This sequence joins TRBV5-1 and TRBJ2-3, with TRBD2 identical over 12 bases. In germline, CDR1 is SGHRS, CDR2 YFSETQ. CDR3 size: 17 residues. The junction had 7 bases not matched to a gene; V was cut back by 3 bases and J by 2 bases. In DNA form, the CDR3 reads TGCGCCAGCAGCTCCGGACTAGCGGGGACATTCACAGATACGCAGTATTTT. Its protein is CASSSGLAGTFTDTQYF. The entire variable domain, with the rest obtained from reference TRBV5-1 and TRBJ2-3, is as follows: KAGVTQTPRYLIKTRGQQVTLSCSPISGHRSVSWYQQTPGQGLQFLFEYFSETQRNKGNFPGRFSGRQFSNSRSEMNVSTLELGDSALYLCASSSGLAGTFTDTQYFGPGTRLTVL.

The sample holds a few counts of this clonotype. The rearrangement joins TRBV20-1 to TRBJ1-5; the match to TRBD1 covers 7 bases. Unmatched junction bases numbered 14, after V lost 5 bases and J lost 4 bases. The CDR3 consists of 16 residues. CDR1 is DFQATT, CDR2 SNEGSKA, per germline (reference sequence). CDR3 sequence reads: CSAQTRQGPINQPQHF. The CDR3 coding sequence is TGCAGTGCTCAAACCCGACAGGGCCCCATAAATCAGCCCCAGCATTTT.

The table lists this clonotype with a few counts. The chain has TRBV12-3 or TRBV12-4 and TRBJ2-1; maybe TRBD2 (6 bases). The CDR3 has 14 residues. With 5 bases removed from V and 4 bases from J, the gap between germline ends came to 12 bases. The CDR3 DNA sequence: TGTGCCAGCAGTCGGAGTAGCGGATACAATGAGCAGTTCTTC. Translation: CASSRSSGYNEQFF.

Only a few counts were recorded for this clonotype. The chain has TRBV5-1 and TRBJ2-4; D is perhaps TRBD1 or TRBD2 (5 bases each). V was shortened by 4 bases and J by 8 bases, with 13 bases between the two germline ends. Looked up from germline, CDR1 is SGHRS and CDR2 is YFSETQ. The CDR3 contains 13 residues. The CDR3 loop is CASSHTRGDIQYF. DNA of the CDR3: TGCGCCAGCAGCCATACGAGGGGTGACATTCAGTACTTC.

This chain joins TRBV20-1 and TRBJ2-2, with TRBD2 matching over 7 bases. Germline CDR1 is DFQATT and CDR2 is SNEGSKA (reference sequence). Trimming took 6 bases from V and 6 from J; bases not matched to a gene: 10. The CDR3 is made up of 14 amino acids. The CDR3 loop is CSARGLLAAGELFF. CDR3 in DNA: TGCAGTGCCCGGGGACTACTCGCGGCCGGGGAGCTGTTTTTT.

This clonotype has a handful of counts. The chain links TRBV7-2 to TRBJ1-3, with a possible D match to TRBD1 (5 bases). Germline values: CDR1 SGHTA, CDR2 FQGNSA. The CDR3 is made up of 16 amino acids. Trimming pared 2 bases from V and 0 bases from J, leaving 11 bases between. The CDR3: CASSLRGSSSGNTIYF. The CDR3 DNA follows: TGTGCCAGCAGCTTAAGGGGAAGCAGCTCTGGAAACACCATATATTTT.

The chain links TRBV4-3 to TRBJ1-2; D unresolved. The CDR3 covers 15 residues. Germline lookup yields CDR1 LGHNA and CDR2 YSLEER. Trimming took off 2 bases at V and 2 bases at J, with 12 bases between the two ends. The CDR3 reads CASSQFRRMNYGYTF. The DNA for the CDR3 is TGCGCCAGCAGCCAATTCCGTCGGATGAACTATGGCTACACCTTC.

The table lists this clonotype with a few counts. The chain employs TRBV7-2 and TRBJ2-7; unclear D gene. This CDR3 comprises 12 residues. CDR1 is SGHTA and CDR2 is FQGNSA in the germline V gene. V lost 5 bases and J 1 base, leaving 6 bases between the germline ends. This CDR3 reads CASSHGSYEQYF. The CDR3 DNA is TGTGCCAGCAGCCATGGGTCCTACGAGCAGTACTTC.

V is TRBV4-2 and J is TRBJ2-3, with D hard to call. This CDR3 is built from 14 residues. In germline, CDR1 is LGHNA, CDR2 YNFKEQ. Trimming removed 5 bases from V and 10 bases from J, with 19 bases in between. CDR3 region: CASSGNSVRGAQYF. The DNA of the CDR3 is TGTGCCAGCAGCGGGAACTCGGTTCGCGGTGCGCAGTATTTT.

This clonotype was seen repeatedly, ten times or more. The CDR3: CASSLGGGAETQYF. CDR3 coding DNA: TGCGCCAGCAGCTTGGGAGGGGGCGCGGAGACCCAGTACTTC. This chain connects TRBV5-1 to TRBJ2-5; 7 bases are shared with TRBD1. The CDR3 extends over 14 amino acids. The V segment lost 0 bases and the J segment 5 bases; nucleotides outside the gene matches: 4. CDR1 and CDR2 (germline): SGHRS, YFSETQ.

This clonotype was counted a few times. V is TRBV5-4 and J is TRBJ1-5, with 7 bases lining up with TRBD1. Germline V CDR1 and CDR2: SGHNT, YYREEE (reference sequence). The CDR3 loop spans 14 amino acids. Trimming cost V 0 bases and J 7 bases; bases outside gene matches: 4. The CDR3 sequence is CASSLAGGSQPQHF. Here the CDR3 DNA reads TGTGCCAGCAGCTTGGCAGGGGGAAGCCAGCCCCAGCATTTT.

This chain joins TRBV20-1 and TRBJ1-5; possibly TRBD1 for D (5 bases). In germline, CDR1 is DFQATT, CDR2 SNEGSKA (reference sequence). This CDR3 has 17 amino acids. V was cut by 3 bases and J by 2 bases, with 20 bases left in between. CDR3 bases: TGCAGTGCTAGGTCCGGGACCCCCAAAGGAGGCAATCAGCCCCAGCATTTT. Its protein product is CSARSGTPKGGNQPQHF.

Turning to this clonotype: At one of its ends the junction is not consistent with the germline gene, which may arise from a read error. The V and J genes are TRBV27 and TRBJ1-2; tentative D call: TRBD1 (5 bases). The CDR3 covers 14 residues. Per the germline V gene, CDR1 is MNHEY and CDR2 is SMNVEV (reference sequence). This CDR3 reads CASGFSGGPYGYTF. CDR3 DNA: TGTGCCAGCGGTTTTTCGGGGGGACCCTATGGCTACACCTTC.